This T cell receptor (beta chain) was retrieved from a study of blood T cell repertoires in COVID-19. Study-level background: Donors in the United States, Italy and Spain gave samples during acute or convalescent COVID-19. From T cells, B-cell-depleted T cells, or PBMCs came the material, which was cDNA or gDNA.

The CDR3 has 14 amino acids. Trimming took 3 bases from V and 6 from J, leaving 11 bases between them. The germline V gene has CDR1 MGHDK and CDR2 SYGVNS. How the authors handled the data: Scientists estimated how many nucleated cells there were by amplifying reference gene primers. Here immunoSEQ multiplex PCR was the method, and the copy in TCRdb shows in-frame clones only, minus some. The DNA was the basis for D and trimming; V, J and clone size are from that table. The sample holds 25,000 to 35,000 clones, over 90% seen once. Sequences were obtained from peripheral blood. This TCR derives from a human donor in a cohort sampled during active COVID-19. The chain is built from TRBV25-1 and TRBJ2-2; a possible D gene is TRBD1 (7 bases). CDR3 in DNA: TGTGCCAGCAGTGACCCCAGGGGGGCCGGGGAGCTGTTTTTT. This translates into CASSDPRGAGELFF.